Below, 13 T cell receptor beta chains from the same sample are listed, as sequenced in a study of T cell repertoires in cytomegalovirus infection. Via MiXCR, TCRdb re-called the reads, giving one row per CDR3 protein. The table records about 260,000 distinct CDR3 sequences, over 8% of them present only once. What was sequenced was PBMCs. These receptors were collected from a human donor in good health (CMV status not recorded). Some clones in this sample may be carry-over from other donors' samples.

This clonotype was seen many times. The chain combines TRBV6-6 with TRBJ2-7; weak D call: TRBD2 (6 bases). V lost 5 bases, J lost 0 bases, and 17 bases lay in between. Germline CDR1 and CDR2: MNHNY and SVGAGI (reference sequence). The CDR3 runs 16 residues. The CDR3 region has the DNA TGTGCCAGCAGTAGTAATACGGGACTTATCTCCTACGAGCAGTACTTC. Encoded protein: CASSSNTGLISYEQYF.

V gene TRBV4-1 combines with J gene TRBJ2-7, with D maybe TRBD2 (5 bases). The CDR3 runs to 17 residues. Per the germline V gene, CDR1 is MGHRA and CDR2 is YSYEKL. With 1 base removed from V and 4 bases from J, the gap between germline ends came to 20 bases. In DNA, the CDR3 is TGCGCCAGCAGCCAAGCCAGCGGACGGATAGATGGGTACGAGCAGTACTTC. Its protein product is CASSQASGRIDGYEQYF.

This chain uses TRBV28 with TRBJ2-3; D is unresolved. Looked up from germline, CDR1 is MDHEN and CDR2 is SYDVKM. V lost 2 bases and J lost 4, with 10 bases in between. The CDR3 is 14 amino acids. The CDR3 is CASSLISVADTQYF. Here the CDR3 DNA reads TGTGCCAGCAGTTTAATCTCTGTCGCAGATACGCAGTATTTT.

In this sample, this clonotype turned up many times. The chain combines TRBV7-8 with TRBJ2-1; 9 bases are shared with TRBD2. This CDR3 spans 16 amino acids. In germline, CDR1 is SGHVS, CDR2 FQNEAQ. V gave up 5 bases and J gave up 2 bases; unmatched junction bases: 7. The CDR3 coding sequence is TGTGCCAGCAGCACGACCGGGACTAGCCCCTACAATGAGCAGTTCTTC. Translated: CASSTTGTSPYNEQFF.

This clonotype was seen at least ten times. CDR3 coding DNA: TGTGCCAGCAGCTCCACAGATACGCAGTATTTT. Translated: CASSSTDTQYF. J is TRBJ2-3 and V is TRBV7-2; no clear D gene. This CDR3 comprises 11 residues. With 4 bases removed from V and 2 bases from J, the gap between germline ends came to 1 base. CDR1 and CDR2 from the germline V gene are SGHTA and FQGNSA.

This clonotype has ten or more counts. The chain is built from TRBV6-1 and TRBJ2-7; D call uncertain. The V end was cut by 6 bases, the J end by 2 bases, with 17 bases between. This CDR3 is 15 amino acids long. CDR1 and CDR2 from the germline V gene are MNHNS and SASEGT. The CDR3 loop reads CASSSTQRATYEQYF. The CDR3 nucleotides are TGTGCCAGCAGCTCAACGCAAAGGGCCACCTACGAGCAGTACTTC.

This clonotype was counted at least ten times. The chain carries TRBV7-2 and TRBJ2-3, with D hard to call. With 6 bases removed from V and 1 base from J, the gap between germline ends came to 11 bases. The CDR3 has 14 amino acids. In germline, CDR1 is SGHTA, CDR2 FQGNSA. The DNA for the CDR3 is TGTGCCAGCAGTCCCATAACGGGCACAGATACGCAGTATTTT. Translated, it gives CASSPITGTDTQYF.

This clonotype was observed at least ten times. The gene calls are TRBV29-1 and TRBJ2-1; 9 bases line up with TRBD1. With 8 bases clipped from V and 8 bases from J, the junction kept 10 bases outside the gene matches. Per germline, CDR1 SQVTM and CDR2 ANQGSEA. The CDR3 consists of 13 residues. The CDR3 DNA is TGCAGCTTATCTGACAGGGGGTACGATGAGCAGTTCTTC. This encodes CSLSDRGYDEQFF.

The chain carries TRBV5-1 and TRBJ2-1, with TRBD2 identical over 12 bases. The V gene's germline CDR1 is SGHRS and CDR2 YFSETQ. V dropped 4 bases and J dropped 7; count of bases not matched to a gene: 9. CDR3 length: 16 residues. CDR3 in DNA: TGCGCCAGCAGCGCGCGGGGACTAGCGGGCGGTAATGAGCAGTTCTTC. This gives the protein CASSARGLAGGNEQFF.

In its sample, this clonotype was seen many times. The rearrangement uses TRBV7-2 and TRBJ2-1, with TRBD2 matching 8 bases. The CDR3 is 15 residues long. With 7 bases clipped from V and 8 bases from J, the junction kept 13 bases outside the gene matches. In germline, CDR1 is SGHTA, CDR2 FQGNSA. Here the CDR3 reads CASTKGTGGPYEQFF. The CDR3 DNA follows: TGTGCCAGCACCAAGGGGACGGGAGGGCCCTATGAGCAGTTCTTC.

This clonotype has a count of ten or more. This chain connects TRBV7-8 to TRBJ1-2, with 9 bases aligning to TRBD1. The CDR3 has 13 residues. Trimming took 6 bases from V and 7 from J; bases not matched to a gene: 6. The germline V gene encodes CDR1 SGHVS and CDR2 FQNEAQ. The CDR3 protein is CASSRDREAGYTF. The CDR3 nucleotides are TGTGCCAGCAGTCGGGACAGGGAGGCTGGCTACACCTTC. Using reference TRBV7-8 and TRBJ1-2 for the parts outside the CDR3, the full variable domain is GAGVSQSPRYKVAKRGQDVALRCDPISGHVSLFWYQQALGQGPEFLTYFQNEAQLDKSGLPSDRFFAERPEGSVSTLKIQRTQQEDSAVYLCASSRDREAGYTFGSGTRLTVV.

This chain joins TRBV20-1 and TRBJ1-6, with 11 positions matching TRBD1. The CDR3 consists of 15 residues. Per the germline V gene, CDR1 is DFQATT and CDR2 is SNEGSKA (reference sequence). V dropped 4 bases and J dropped 9; count of bases not matched to a gene: 8. In DNA form, the CDR3 reads TGCAGTGCTATTAAACGGGACAGGGGGTTTTCACCCCTCCACTTT. Protein: CSAIKRDRGFSPLHF.

This clonotype was observed at least ten times. V and J are TRBV7-9 and TRBJ1-1; D perhaps matches TRBD1 (5 bases). V was trimmed by 6 bases and J by 1 base, leaving 15 bases between them. The CDR3 length is 15 residues. CDR1 SEHNR and CDR2 FQNEAQ come from the germline V gene (reference sequence). The CDR3 DNA sequence: TGTGCCAGCAGTCCCGCCGGGGGGTGGAACACTGAAGCTTTCTTT. Its protein is CASSPAGGWNTEAFF. The full variable domain, rest sourced from reference TRBV7-9 and TRBJ1-1, is DTGVSQNPRHKITKRGQNVTFRCDPISEHNRLYWYRQTLGQGPEFLTYFQNEAQLEKSRLLSDRFSAERPKGSFSTLEIQRTEQGDSAMYLCASSPAGGWNTEAFFGQGTRLTVV.